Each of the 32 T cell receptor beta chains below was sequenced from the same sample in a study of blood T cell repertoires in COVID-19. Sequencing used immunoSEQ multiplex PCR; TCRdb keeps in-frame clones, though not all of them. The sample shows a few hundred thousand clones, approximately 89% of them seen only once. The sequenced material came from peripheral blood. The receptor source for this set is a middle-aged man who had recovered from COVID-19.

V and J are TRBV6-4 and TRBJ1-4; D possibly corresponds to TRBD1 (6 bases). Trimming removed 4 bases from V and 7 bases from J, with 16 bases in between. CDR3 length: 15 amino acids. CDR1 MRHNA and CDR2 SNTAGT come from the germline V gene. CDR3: CASSGRGGEPEKLFF. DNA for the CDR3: TGTGCCAGCAGTGGCAGGGGTGGAGAACCTGAAAAACTGTTTTTT.

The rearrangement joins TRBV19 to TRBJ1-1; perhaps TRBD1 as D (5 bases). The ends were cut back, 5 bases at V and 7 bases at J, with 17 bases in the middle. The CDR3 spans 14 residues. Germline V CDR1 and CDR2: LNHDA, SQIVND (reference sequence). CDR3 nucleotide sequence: TGTGCCAGTAGTGTCAATGGCCCCACAGGTGAAGCTTTCTTT. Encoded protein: CASSVNGPTGEAFF.

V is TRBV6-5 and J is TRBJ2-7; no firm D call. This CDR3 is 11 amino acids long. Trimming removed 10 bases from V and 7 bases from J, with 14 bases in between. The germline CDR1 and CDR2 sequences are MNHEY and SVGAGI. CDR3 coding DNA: TGTGCCACCGCTGATGGCTTAGAGCAGTACTTC. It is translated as CATADGLEQYF.

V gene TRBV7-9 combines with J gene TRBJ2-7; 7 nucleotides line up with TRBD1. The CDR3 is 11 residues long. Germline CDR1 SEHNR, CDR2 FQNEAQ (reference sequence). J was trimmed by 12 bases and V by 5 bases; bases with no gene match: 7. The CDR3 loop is CASSPDRVGYF. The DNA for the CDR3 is TGTGCCAGCAGCCCTGACAGGGTTGGGTACTTC.

The CDR3 nucleotides are TGTGCCAGCAGCTTAGGTCCCAGCTATGGCTACACCTTC. It yields the protein CASSLGPSYGYTF. The rearrangement links TRBV7-2 to TRBJ1-2, with D hard to call. Trimming took 1 base from V and 4 from J, leaving 7 bases between them. This CDR3 has 13 residues. Germline values: CDR1 SGHTA, CDR2 FQGNSA.

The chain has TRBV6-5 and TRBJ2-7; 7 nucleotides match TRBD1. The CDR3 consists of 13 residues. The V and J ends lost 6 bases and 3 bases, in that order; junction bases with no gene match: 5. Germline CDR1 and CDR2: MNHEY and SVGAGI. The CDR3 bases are TGTGCCAGCAGCTACAGGGGCGGCTACGAGCAGTACTTC. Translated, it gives CASSYRGGYEQYF.

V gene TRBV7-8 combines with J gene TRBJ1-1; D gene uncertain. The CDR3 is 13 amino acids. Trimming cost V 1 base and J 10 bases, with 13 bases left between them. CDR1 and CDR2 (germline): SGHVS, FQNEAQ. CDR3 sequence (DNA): TGTGCCAGCAGCTTAGATGGAGTCACCGGAGCTTTCTTT. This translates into CASSLDGVTGAFF.

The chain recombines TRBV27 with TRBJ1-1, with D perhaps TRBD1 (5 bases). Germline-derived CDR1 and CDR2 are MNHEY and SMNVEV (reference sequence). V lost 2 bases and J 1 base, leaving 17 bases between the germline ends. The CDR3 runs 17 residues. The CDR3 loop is CASSLGGDPLWNTEAFF. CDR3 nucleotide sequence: TGTGCCAGCAGTTTAGGGGGGGACCCCCTATGGAACACTGAAGCTTTCTTT.

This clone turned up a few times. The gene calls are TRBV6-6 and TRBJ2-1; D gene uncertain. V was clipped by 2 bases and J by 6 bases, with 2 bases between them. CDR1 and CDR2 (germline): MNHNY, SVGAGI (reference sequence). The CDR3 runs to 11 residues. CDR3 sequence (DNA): TGTGCCAGCAGTTACCTCAATGAGCAGTTCTTC. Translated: CASSYLNEQFF.

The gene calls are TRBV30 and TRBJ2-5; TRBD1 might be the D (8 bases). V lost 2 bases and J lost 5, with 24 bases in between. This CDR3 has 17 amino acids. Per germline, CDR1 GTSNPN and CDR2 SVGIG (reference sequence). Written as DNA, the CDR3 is TGTGCCTGGAGTCCAGGGGGCGGGAGAGGAAGTTGGGAGACCCAGTACTTC. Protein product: CAWSPGGGRGSWETQYF.

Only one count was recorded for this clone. CDR3 DNA: TGTGCCAGTAGTCCGCGGGAGGGAGGATCCACTGAAGCTTTCTTT. Translating it yields CASSPREGGSTEAFF. The J gene is TRBJ1-1, the V gene TRBV19; D is undetermined. V was pared by 5 bases and J by 4 bases, with 17 bases between. This CDR3 has 15 amino acids. Germline loops: CDR1 LNHDA, CDR2 SQIVND (reference sequence).

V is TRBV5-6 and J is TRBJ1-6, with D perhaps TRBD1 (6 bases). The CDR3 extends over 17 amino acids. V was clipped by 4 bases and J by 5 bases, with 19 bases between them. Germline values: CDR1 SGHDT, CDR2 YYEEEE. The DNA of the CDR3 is TGTGCCAGCAGCCAAGCCACCAGACAGGTCCATAATTCACCCCTCCACTTT. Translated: CASSQATRQVHNSPLHF.

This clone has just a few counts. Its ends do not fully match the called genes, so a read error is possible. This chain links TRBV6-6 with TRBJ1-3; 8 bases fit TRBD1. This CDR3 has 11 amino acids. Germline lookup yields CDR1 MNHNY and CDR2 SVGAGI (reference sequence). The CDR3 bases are TGTGCCAGCAGTGGCCGGGACAGGTTTGGATTT. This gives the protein CASSGRDRFGF.

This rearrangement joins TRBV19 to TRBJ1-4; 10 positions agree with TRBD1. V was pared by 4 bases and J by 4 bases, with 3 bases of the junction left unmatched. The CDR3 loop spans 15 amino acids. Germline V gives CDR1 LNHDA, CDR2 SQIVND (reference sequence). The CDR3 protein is CASSTRTGGNEKLFF. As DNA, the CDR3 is TGTGCCAGTAGTACCCGGACAGGGGGTAATGAAAAACTGTTTTTT.

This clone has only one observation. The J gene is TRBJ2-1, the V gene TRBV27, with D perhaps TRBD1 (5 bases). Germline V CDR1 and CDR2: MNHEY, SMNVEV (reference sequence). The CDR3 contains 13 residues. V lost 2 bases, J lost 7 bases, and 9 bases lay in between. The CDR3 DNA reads TGTGCCAGCAGTTTAGGGGCTTTGAATGAGCAGTTCTTC. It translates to CASSLGALNEQFF.

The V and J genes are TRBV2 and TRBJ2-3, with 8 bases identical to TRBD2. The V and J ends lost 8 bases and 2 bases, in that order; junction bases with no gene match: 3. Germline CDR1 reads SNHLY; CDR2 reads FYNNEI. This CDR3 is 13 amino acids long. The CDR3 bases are TGTGCCAGCCCAGCGGGGGACACAGATACGCAGTATTTT. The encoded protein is CASPAGDTDTQYF.

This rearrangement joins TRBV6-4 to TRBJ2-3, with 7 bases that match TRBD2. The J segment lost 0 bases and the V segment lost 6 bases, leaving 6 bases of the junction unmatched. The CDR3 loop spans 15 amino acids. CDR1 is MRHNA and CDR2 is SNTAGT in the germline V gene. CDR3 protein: CASRESGISTDTQYF. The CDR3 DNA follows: TGTGCCAGCAGAGAAAGCGGGATTAGCACAGATACGCAGTATTTT.

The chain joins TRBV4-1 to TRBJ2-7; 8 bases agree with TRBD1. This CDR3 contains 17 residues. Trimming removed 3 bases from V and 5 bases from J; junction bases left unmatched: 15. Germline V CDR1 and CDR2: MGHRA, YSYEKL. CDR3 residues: CASSQDLLGQGMHEQYF. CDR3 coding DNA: TGCGCCAGCAGCCAGGACCTACTTGGACAGGGTATGCACGAGCAGTACTTC.

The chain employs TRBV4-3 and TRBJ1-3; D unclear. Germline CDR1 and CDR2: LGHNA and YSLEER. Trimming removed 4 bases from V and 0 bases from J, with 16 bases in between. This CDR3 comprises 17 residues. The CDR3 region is CASSRSSSAPSGNTIYF. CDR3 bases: TGCGCCAGCAGCCGCTCGTCTTCTGCGCCCTCTGGAAACACCATATATTTT.

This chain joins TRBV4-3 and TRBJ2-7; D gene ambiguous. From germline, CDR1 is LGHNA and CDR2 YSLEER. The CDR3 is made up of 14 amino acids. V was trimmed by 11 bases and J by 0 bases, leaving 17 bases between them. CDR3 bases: TGCGCCCGATATTCCTGGCCGTCCTCCTACGAGCAGTACTTC. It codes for CARYSWPSSYEQYF.

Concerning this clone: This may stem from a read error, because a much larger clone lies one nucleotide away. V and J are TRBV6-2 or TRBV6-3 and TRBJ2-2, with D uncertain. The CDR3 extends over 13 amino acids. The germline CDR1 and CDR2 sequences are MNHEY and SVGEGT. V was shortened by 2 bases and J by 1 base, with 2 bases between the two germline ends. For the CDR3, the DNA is TGTGCCAGCAGTTACCTGAACACCGGGGAGCTGTTTTTT. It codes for CASSYLNTGELFF.

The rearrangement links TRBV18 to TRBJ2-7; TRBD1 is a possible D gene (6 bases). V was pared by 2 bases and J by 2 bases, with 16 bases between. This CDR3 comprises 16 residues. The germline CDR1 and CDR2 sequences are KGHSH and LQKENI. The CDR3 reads CASSPTGQSFPYEQYF. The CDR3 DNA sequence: TGTGCCAGCTCACCAACAGGGCAGTCTTTCCCCTACGAGCAGTACTTC.

This CDR3 reads CASSATSNTEAFF. The DNA of the CDR3 is TGCGCCAGCAGTGCCACTTCGAACACTGAAGCTTTCTTT. This chain uses TRBV10-2 with TRBJ1-1, with unresolved D. Between the trimmed V and J ends, which lost 4 bases and 1 base, there was a span of 7 bases. CDR1 and CDR2 from the germline V gene are WSHSY and SAAADI. The CDR3 totals 13 residues.

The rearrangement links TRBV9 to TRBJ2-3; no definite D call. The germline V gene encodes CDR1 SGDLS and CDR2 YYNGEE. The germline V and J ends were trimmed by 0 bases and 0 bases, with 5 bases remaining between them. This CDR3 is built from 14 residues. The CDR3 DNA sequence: TGTGCCAGCAGCGTAGATCTTAGCACAGATACGCAGTATTTT. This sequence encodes CASSVDLSTDTQYF.

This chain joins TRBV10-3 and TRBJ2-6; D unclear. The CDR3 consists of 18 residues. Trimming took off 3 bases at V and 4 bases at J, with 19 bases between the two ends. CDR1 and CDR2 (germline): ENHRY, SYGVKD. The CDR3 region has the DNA TGTGCCATCAGTGACCGGGTCCCCTCATCGGAAGGGGCCAACGTCCTGACTTTC. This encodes CAISDRVPSSEGANVLTF.

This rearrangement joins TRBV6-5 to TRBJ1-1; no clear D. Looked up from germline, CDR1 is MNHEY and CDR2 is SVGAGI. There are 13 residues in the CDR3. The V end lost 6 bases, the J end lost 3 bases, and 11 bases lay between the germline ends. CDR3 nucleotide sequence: TGTGCCAGCAGAACCGGGTCTTACACTGAAGCTTTCTTT. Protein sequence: CASRTGSYTEAFF.

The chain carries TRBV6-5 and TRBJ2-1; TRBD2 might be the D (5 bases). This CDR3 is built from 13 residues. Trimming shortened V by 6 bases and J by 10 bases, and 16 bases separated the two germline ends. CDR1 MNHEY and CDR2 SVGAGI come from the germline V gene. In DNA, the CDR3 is TGTGCCAGCAGCCCGGGAAGTTTTAGGGAGCAGTTCTTC. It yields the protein CASSPGSFREQFF.

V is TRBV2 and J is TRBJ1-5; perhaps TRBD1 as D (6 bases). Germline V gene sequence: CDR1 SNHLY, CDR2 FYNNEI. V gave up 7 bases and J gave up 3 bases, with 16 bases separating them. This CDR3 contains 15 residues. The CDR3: CASTKDTGFNQPQHF. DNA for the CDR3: TGTGCCAGCACCAAAGACACAGGGTTCAATCAGCCCCAGCATTTT.

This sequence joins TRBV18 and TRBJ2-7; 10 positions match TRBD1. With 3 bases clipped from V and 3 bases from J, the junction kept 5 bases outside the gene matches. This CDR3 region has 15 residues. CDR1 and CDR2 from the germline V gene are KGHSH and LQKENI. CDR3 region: CASSPLGTGDYEQYF. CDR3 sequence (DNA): TGTGCCAGCTCACCCCTGGGGACAGGGGACTACGAGCAGTACTTC.

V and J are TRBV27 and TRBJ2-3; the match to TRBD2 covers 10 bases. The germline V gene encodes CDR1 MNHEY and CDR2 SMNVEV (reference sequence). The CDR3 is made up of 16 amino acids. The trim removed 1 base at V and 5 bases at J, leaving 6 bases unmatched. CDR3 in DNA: TGTGCCAGCAGTTTATACAGCGGGAGGGATGGAGATACGCAGTATTTT. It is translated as CASSLYSGRDGDTQYF.

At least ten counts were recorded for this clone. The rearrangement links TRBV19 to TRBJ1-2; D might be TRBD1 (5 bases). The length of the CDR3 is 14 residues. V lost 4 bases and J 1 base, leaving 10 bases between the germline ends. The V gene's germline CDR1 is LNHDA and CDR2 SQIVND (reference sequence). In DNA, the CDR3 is TGTGCCAGTAGTAGCACGGGGGGTAACTATGGCTACACCTTC. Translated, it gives CASSSTGGNYGYTF.

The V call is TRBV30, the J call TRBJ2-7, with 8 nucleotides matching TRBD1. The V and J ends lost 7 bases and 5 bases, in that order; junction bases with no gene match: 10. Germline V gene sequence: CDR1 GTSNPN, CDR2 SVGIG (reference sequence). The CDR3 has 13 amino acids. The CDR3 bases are TGTGCCTCGAACAGACAGGGGAACGACGAGCAGTACTTC. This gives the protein CASNRQGNDEQYF.